This T cell receptor beta chain was captured in a study of T-cell memory formation after mild COVID-19. Each CDR3 protein is one row after TCRdb ran MiXCR on the 5' RACE reads. The sample yields about 290,000 distinct CDR3 sequences, 15% to 20% seen once. Germline CDR1 reads GTSNPN; CDR2 reads SVGIG (reference sequence). CDR3 length: 14 residues. With 2 bases removed from V and 6 bases from J, the gap between germline ends came to 14 bases. J is TRBJ1-5 and V is TRBV30; tentative D call: TRBD1 (6 bases). The source of this sequence is a young man who had mild COVID-19 (a few samples of this study predate the infection). Cell type and time point are not known. Input material: PBMCs or a T cell subset sorted from them (not recorded which). The DNA of the CDR3 is TGTGCCTGGAGTCGGGGGGGGCCACCTCAGCCCCAGCATTTT. Translated, it gives CAWSRGGPPQPQHF.